Listed below are T cell receptor beta chains from one sample, sequenced in a study of cytomegalovirus exposure and HLA in healthy donors. The method was immunoSEQ multiplex PCR; TCRdb's version includes in-frame clones alone and lacks a portion of them. The sample lists around 150,000 clones; over 8% were seen once. Material for sequencing was PBMCs. Source of these receptors: a male donor in good health and CMV-seronegative. The CDR3 runs from the conserved cysteine through the conserved F or W. The order of the fields is CDR3 DNA, CDR3 protein, D gene, V gene, CDR3 length, J gene, clone size. A D gene is named only where the DNA matches it firmly. A row's size may be missing; if present it is once, few, many or a size class.

cdr3_nt: TGTGCCAGCACCGGGGTAGGCCAGACGTACAATGAGCAGTTCTTC; cdr3_aa: CASTGVGQTYNEQFF; d_call: .; v_call: TRBV6-5; cdr3_length: 15; j_call: TRBJ2-1; clone_size: few
cdr3_nt: TGCGCCAGCAGCCAAGTCGGGCCGGGGGGCGAGACCCAGTACTTC; cdr3_aa: CASSQVGPGGETQYF; d_call: .; v_call: TRBV4-1; cdr3_length: 15; j_call: TRBJ2-5; clone_size: .
cdr3_nt: TGTGCCAGCAGCTTAGCGACGGGACAGGGTACGGCTGAAGCTTTCTTT; cdr3_aa: CASSLATGQGTAEAFF; d_call: TRBD1; v_call: TRBV7-9; cdr3_length: 16; j_call: TRBJ1-1; clone_size: few
cdr3_nt: TGTGCCAGCAGCGTAGGAGGGAACAATCAGCCCCAGCATTTT; cdr3_aa: CASSVGGNNQPQHF; d_call: .; v_call: TRBV9; cdr3_length: 14; j_call: TRBJ1-5; clone_size: .
cdr3_nt: TGTGCCAGCAGCATCCGGGACAGGGGGCGGGACGGGGAGCTGTTTTTT; cdr3_aa: CASSIRDRGRDGELFF; d_call: TRBD1; v_call: TRBV7-9; cdr3_length: 16; j_call: TRBJ2-2; clone_size: few
cdr3_nt: TGTGCCAGCAGCTTAACAGGGATAAATTCACCCCTCCACTTT; cdr3_aa: CASSLTGINSPLHF; d_call: .; v_call: TRBV7-2; cdr3_length: 14; j_call: TRBJ1-6; clone_size: few
cdr3_nt: TGTGCCAGCAGTGGGACAGGGGGCGGTCTCGAAGGCTACACCTTC; cdr3_aa: CASSGTGGGLEGYTF; d_call: TRBD1; v_call: TRBV6-5; cdr3_length: 15; j_call: TRBJ1-2; clone_size: few
cdr3_nt: TGTGCCAGCAGCTTAGGGTTACTAGATCTGCCGTTCTTC; cdr3_aa: CASSLGLLDLPFF; d_call: .; v_call: TRBV7-2; cdr3_length: 13; j_call: TRBJ2-1; clone_size: .
cdr3_nt: TGTGCCAGCAGCCTAAATGACAGGGGGCATGGCTACACCTTC; cdr3_aa: CASSLNDRGHGYTF; d_call: TRBD1; v_call: TRBV28; cdr3_length: 14; j_call: TRBJ1-2; clone_size: few
cdr3_nt: TGTGCCAGCAGGCCAGGACAAGACTATGGCTACACCTTC; cdr3_aa: CASRPGQDYGYTF; d_call: .; v_call: TRBV6-5; cdr3_length: 13; j_call: TRBJ1-2; clone_size: .
cdr3_nt: TGTGCCAGCAGCTACGGACTAGCGGGGGACACTGGGGAGCTGTTTTTT; cdr3_aa: CASSYGLAGDTGELFF; d_call: TRBD2; v_call: TRBV5-4; cdr3_length: 16; j_call: TRBJ2-2; clone_size: few
cdr3_nt: TGCGCCAGCAGCCAAGACAGGGTATCCTACGAGCAGTACTTC; cdr3_aa: CASSQDRVSYEQYF; d_call: .; v_call: TRBV4-3; cdr3_length: 14; j_call: TRBJ2-7; clone_size: .
cdr3_nt: TGTGCCAGTGCTGGACTAGCGGGAGTAGACGAGCAGTACTTC; cdr3_aa: CASAGLAGVDEQYF; d_call: TRBD2; v_call: TRBV19; cdr3_length: 14; j_call: TRBJ2-7; clone_size: few
cdr3_nt: TGTGCCAGCAGCTCAGCCCCCCAGGGCGGTGGAAACACCATATATTTT; cdr3_aa: CASSSAPQGGGNTIYF; d_call: .; v_call: TRBV9; cdr3_length: 16; j_call: TRBJ1-3; clone_size: few
cdr3_nt: TGTGCCAGCAGTCCCCTCGGTTCCACCGGGGAGCTGTTTTTT; cdr3_aa: CASSPLGSTGELFF; d_call: .; v_call: TRBV6-1; cdr3_length: 14; j_call: TRBJ2-2; clone_size: few
cdr3_nt: TGTGCCAGCAGCTTGATACAGGGGGCGTACAATGAGCAGTTCTTC; cdr3_aa: CASSLIQGAYNEQFF; d_call: TRBD1; v_call: TRBV5-8; cdr3_length: 15; j_call: TRBJ2-1; clone_size: few
cdr3_nt: TGTGCCAGCAGCCCGAGCGGGGGCCAATACGAGCAGTACTTC; cdr3_aa: CASSPSGGQYEQYF; d_call: TRBD2; v_call: TRBV7-8; cdr3_length: 14; j_call: TRBJ2-7; clone_size: .
cdr3_nt: TGTGCCAGCAGCGCAGGACAGGGGAATCAGCCCCAGCATTTT; cdr3_aa: CASSAGQGNQPQHF; d_call: TRBD1; v_call: TRBV7-9; cdr3_length: 14; j_call: TRBJ1-5; clone_size: .
cdr3_nt: TGTGCCAGCAGTCCCCTGACAGGGGTCACCGGGGAGCTGTTTTTT; cdr3_aa: CASSPLTGVTGELFF; d_call: TRBD1; v_call: TRBV27; cdr3_length: 15; j_call: TRBJ2-2; clone_size: .
cdr3_nt: TGTGCCAGTAGTGTTCAGGGTAACAATCAGCCCCAGCATTTT; cdr3_aa: CASSVQGNNQPQHF; d_call: .; v_call: TRBV19; cdr3_length: 14; j_call: TRBJ1-5; clone_size: .
cdr3_nt: TGTGCCAGCAGCGCCGGCGGGGCGGGCTACGAGCAGTACTTC; cdr3_aa: CASSAGGAGYEQYF; d_call: .; v_call: TRBV9; cdr3_length: 14; j_call: TRBJ2-7; clone_size: .
cdr3_nt: TGTGCCAGCAGAACAGGGGGCTCCAACACCGGGGAGCTGTTTTTT; cdr3_aa: CASRTGGSNTGELFF; d_call: TRBD1; v_call: TRBV6-5; cdr3_length: 15; j_call: TRBJ2-2; clone_size: .
cdr3_nt: TGTGCCTGGAGTGAACTCAGCGAGCAGTACTTC; cdr3_aa: CAWSELSEQYF; d_call: .; v_call: TRBV30; cdr3_length: 11; j_call: TRBJ2-7; clone_size: .
cdr3_nt: TGCGCCAGCAGCCAGGGGGCGGCACAGGGGGCTTTGGGGAACATTCAGTACTTC; cdr3_aa: CASSQGAAQGALGNIQYF; d_call: TRBD1; v_call: TRBV4-1; cdr3_length: 18; j_call: TRBJ2-4; clone_size: .
cdr3_nt: TGCGCCAGCAGCCCACCGGGACTCTCAAACACCGGGGAGCTGTTTTTT; cdr3_aa: CASSPPGLSNTGELFF; d_call: .; v_call: TRBV5-1; cdr3_length: 16; j_call: TRBJ2-2; clone_size: few
cdr3_nt: TGTGCCAGCAGCTCAGACCAACAGGGTAACTCTGGAAACACCATATATTTT; cdr3_aa: CASSSDQQGNSGNTIYF; d_call: .; v_call: TRBV7-9; cdr3_length: 17; j_call: TRBJ1-3; clone_size: .
cdr3_nt: TGTGCCAGCAGCCCGCCCCTCTCGAGCTCCTACAATGAGCAGTTCTTC; cdr3_aa: CASSPPLSSSYNEQFF; d_call: .; v_call: TRBV11-2; cdr3_length: 16; j_call: TRBJ2-1; clone_size: .
cdr3_nt: TGCGCCAGCAGCCCCGCCCCAATGACAGGGTACACTGAAGCTTTCTTT; cdr3_aa: CASSPAPMTGYTEAFF; d_call: TRBD1; v_call: TRBV4-1; cdr3_length: 16; j_call: TRBJ1-1; clone_size: .
cdr3_nt: TGTGCCATCGCGACAGGGTATAATTCACCCCTCCACTTT; cdr3_aa: CAIATGYNSPLHF; d_call: TRBD1; v_call: TRBV6-6; cdr3_length: 13; j_call: TRBJ1-6; clone_size: few
cdr3_nt: TGTGCCAGCTCACCTAGGAGGAGCTCCTACAATGAGCAGTTCTTC; cdr3_aa: CASSPRRSSYNEQFF; d_call: .; v_call: TRBV18; cdr3_length: 15; j_call: TRBJ2-1; clone_size: few
cdr3_nt: TGTGCCAGCACCAACGACGGAGGAATTAATGAAAAACTGTTTTTT; cdr3_aa: CASTNDGGINEKLFF; d_call: .; v_call: TRBV6-6; cdr3_length: 15; j_call: TRBJ1-4; clone_size: .
cdr3_nt: TGTGCCAGCAGTTACCCCATCGGGGGCACAGATACGCAGTATTTT; cdr3_aa: CASSYPIGGTDTQYF; d_call: .; v_call: TRBV6-6; cdr3_length: 15; j_call: TRBJ2-3; clone_size: few
cdr3_nt: TGTGCCAGCTCACCACCCGGGACAGGGCGATGGAACACTGAAGCTTTCTTT; cdr3_aa: CASSPPGTGRWNTEAFF; d_call: TRBD1; v_call: TRBV18; cdr3_length: 17; j_call: TRBJ1-1; clone_size: .
cdr3_nt: TGTGCCAGCAGCTTATTCAGGACTAGCGGGAGTTCATGGGAGCAGTACTTC; cdr3_aa: CASSLFRTSGSSWEQYF; d_call: TRBD2; v_call: TRBV13; cdr3_length: 17; j_call: TRBJ2-7; clone_size: .
cdr3_nt: TGTGCCAGCAGGCCTAGGTCAACCTACGAGCAGTACTTC; cdr3_aa: CASRPRSTYEQYF; d_call: .; v_call: TRBV28; cdr3_length: 13; j_call: TRBJ2-7; clone_size: few
cdr3_nt: TGCGCCAGCAGCTTGGGTGGACATGAGATCGGGGAGCTGTTTTTT; cdr3_aa: CASSLGGHEIGELFF; d_call: .; v_call: TRBV5-1; cdr3_length: 15; j_call: TRBJ2-2; clone_size: few
cdr3_nt: TGTGCCAGTAGTATAGGTGGGACAGGGTCTCAGCCCCAGCATTTT; cdr3_aa: CASSIGGTGSQPQHF; d_call: TRBD1; v_call: TRBV19; cdr3_length: 15; j_call: TRBJ1-5; clone_size: .
cdr3_nt: TGTGCCAGCAGCGTAGGGCAGGAGAACACTGAAGCTTTCTTT; cdr3_aa: CASSVGQENTEAFF; d_call: .; v_call: TRBV9; cdr3_length: 14; j_call: TRBJ1-1; clone_size: few
cdr3_nt: TGCGCCAGCAGTCCGAGGTTCGTTCGCCCCAGCACAGATACGCAGTATTTT; cdr3_aa: CASSPRFVRPSTDTQYF; d_call: .; v_call: TRBV10-1; cdr3_length: 17; j_call: TRBJ2-3; clone_size: .
cdr3_nt: TGTGCCAGCAGGCCTACAGGGATCGGTGGCTACACCTTC; cdr3_aa: CASRPTGIGGYTF; d_call: .; v_call: TRBV27; cdr3_length: 13; j_call: TRBJ1-2; clone_size: few